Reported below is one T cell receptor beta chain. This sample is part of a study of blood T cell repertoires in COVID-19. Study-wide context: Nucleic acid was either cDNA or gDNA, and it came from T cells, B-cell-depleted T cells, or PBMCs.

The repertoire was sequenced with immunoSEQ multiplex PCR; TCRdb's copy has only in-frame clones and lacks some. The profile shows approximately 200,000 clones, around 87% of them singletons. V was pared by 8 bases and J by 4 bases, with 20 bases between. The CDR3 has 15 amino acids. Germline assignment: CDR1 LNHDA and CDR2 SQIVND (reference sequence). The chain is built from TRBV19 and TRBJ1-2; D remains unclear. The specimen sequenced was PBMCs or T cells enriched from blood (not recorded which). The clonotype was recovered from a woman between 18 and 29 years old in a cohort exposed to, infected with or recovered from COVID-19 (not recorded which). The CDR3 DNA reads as TGTGCCAGTGACCCCCGGATGGGCAGCCCCTATGGCTACACCTTC. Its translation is CASDPRMGSPYGYTF.